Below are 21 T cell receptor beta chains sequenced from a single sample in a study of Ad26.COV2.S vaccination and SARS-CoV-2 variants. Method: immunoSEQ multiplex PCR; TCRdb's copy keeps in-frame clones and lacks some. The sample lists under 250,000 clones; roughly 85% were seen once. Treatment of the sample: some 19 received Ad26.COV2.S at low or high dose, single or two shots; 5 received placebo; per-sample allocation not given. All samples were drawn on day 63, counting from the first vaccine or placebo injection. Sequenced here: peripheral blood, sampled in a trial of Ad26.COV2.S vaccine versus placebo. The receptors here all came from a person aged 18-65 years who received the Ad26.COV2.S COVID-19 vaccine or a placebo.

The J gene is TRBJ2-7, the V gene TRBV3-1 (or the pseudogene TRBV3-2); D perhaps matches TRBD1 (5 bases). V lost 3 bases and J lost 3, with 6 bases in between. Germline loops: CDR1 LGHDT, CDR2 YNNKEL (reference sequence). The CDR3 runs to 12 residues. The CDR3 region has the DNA TGTGCCAGCAGCCAGCAGGGCTACGAGCAGTACGTC. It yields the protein CASSQQGYEQYV.

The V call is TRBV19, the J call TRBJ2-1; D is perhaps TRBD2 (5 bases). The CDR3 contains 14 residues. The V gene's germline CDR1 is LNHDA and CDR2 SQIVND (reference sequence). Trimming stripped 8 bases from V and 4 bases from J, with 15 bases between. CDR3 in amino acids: CASAIGKRYNEQFF. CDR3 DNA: TGTGCCAGTGCAATCGGGAAGAGGTACAATGAGCAGTTCTTC.

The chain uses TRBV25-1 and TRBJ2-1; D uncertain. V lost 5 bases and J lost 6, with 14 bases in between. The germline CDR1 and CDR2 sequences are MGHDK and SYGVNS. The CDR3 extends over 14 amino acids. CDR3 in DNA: TGTGCCAGCAGTCCAATTGGCGCATCCAATGAGCAGTTCTTC. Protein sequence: CASSPIGASNEQFF. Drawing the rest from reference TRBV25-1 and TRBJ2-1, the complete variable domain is EADIYQTPRYLVIGTGKKITLECSQTMGHDKMYWYQQDPGMELHLIHYSYGVNSTEKGDLSSESTVSRIRTEHFPLTLESARPSHTSQYLCASSPIGASNEQFFGPGTRLTVL.

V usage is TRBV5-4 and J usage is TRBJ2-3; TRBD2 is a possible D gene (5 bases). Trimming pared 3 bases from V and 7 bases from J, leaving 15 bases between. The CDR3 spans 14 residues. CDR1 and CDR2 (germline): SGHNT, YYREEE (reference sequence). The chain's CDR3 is CASSWVGVRNTQYF. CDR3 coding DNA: TGTGCCAGCAGCTGGGTCGGGGTAAGAAATACGCAGTATTTT.

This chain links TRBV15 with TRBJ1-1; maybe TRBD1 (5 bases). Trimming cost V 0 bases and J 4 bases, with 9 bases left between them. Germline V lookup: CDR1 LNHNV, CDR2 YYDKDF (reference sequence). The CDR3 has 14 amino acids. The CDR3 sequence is CATSRDGGSTEAFF. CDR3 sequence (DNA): TGTGCCACCAGCAGAGATGGGGGAAGCACTGAAGCTTTCTTT.

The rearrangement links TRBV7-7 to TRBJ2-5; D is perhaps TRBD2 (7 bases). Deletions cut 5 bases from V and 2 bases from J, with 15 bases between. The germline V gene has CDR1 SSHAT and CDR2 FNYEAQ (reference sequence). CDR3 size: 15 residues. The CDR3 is CASSPYAGAQETQYF. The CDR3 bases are TGTGCCAGCAGCCCTTACGCGGGGGCTCAAGAGACCCAGTACTTC.

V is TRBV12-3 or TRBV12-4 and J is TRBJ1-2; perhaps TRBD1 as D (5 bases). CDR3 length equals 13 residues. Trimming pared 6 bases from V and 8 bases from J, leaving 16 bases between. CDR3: CASSRDLFSGYTF. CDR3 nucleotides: TGTGCCAGCAGCCGGGACCTTTTCTCCGGCTACACCTTC.

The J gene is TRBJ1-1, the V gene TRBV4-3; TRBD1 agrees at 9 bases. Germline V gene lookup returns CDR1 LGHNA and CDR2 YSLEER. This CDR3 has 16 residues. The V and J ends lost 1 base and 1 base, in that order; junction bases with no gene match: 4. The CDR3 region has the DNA TGCGCCAGCAGCCAAGTTAGGGGACAGGGGAACACTGAAGCTTTCTTT. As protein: CASSQVRGQGNTEAFF.

DNA for the CDR3: TGTGCCAGCAGCTTAAAGGCCGGGACCGGGGAGCTGTTTTTT. Translating it yields CASSLKAGTGELFF. V gene TRBV7-6 combines with J gene TRBJ2-2; no reliable D call. Between the trimmed V and J ends, which lost 2 bases and 5 bases, there was a span of 9 bases. CDR3 length: 14 amino acids. Germline CDR1 reads SGHVS; CDR2 reads FNYEAQ.

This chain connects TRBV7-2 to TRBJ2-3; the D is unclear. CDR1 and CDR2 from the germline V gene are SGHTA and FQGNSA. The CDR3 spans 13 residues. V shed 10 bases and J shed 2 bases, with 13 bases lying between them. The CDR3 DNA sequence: TGTGCCACCACCCCTTACCCCACAGATACGCAGTATTTT. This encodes CATTPYPTDTQYF.

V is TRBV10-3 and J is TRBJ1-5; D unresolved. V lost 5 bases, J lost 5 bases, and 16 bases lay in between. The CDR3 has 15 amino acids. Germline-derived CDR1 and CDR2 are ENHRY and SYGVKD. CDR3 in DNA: TGTGCCATCAGTCCTACCGGCGGTAACTATCAGCCCCAGCATTTT. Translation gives CAISPTGGNYQPQHF.

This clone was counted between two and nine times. For the CDR3, the DNA is TGTGCCAGCAGTTACTCCGGACAGGGGGAGACTGAAGCTTTCTTT. Residues: CASSYSGQGETEAFF. This chain uses TRBV6-2 or TRBV6-3 with TRBJ1-1, with TRBD1 matching over 10 bases. Germline CDR1 is MNHEY and CDR2 is SVGEGT. The length of the CDR3 is 15 residues. V trimming: 0 bases; J trimming: 5 bases; junction bases outside the gene matches: 3.

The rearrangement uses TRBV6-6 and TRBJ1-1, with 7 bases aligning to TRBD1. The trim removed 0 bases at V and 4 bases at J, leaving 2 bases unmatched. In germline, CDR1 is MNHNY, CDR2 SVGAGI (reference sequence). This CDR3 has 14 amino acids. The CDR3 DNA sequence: TGTGCCAGCAGTTACTCCCAGGGGGGCACTGAAGCTTTCTTT. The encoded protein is CASSYSQGGTEAFF.

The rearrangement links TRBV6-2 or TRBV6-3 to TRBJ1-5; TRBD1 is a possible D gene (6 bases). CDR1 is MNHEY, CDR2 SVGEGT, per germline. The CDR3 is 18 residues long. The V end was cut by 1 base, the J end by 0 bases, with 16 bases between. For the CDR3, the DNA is TGTGCCAGCAGTTACTTGGGGGCCGGTTTGGATAGCAATCAGCCCCAGCATTTT. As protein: CASSYLGAGLDSNQPQHF.

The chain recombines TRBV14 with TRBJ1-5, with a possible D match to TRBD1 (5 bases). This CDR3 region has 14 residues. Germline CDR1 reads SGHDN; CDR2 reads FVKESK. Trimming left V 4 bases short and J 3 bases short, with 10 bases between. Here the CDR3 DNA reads TGTGCCAGCAGCCTCCGGGGGAACAATCAGCCCCAGCATTTT. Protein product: CASSLRGNNQPQHF.

CDR3 bases: TGCGCCAGCAGCTTTACTAGCGGGAGCTACGAGCAGTACGTC. It codes for CASSFTSGSYEQYV. The rearrangement links TRBV5-1 to TRBJ2-7; 11 bases are shared with TRBD2. The CDR3 is 14 residues long. The ends lost 2 bases at V and 3 bases at J; junction bases unmatched: 1. The germline gives CDR1 SGHRS, CDR2 YFSETQ.

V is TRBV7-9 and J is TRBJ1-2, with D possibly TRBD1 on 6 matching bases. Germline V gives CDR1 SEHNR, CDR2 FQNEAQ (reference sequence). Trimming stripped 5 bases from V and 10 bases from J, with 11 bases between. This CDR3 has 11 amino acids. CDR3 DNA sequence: TGTGCCAGCAGCCTAGGACAGAACTACACCTTC. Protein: CASSLGQNYTF.

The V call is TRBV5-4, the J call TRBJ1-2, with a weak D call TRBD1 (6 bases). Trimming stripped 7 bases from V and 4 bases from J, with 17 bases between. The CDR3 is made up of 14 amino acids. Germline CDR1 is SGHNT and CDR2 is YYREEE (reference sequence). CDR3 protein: CASGASGQLYGYTF. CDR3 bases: TGTGCCAGCGGGGCCTCCGGACAGCTCTATGGCTACACCTTC. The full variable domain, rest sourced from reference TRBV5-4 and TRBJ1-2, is ETGVTQSPTHLIKTRGQQVTLRCSSQSGHNTVSWYQQALGQGPQFIFQYYREEENGRGNFPPRFSGLQFPNYSSELNVNALELDDSALYLCASGASGQLYGYTFGSGTRLTVV.

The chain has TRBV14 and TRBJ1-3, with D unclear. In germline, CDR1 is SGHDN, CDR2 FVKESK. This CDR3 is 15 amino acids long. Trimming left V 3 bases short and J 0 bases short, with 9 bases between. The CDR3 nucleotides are TGTGCCAGCAGCCACTTAGCGTCCTCTGGAAACACCATATATTTT. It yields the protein CASSHLASSGNTIYF.

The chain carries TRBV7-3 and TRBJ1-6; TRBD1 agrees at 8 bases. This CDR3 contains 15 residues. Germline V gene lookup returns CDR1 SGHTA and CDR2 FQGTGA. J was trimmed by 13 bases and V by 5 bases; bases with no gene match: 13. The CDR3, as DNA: TGTGCCAGCAGCCTAGGGGGGACAGGAGTGAACCCCCTCCACTTT. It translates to CASSLGGTGVNPLHF.

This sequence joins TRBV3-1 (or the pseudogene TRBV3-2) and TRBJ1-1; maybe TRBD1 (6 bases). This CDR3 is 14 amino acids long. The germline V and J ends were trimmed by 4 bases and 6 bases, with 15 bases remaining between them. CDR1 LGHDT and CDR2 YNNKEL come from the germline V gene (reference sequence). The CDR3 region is CASSPPGGRAEAFF. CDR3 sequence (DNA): TGTGCCAGCAGCCCCCCCGGGGGCAGGGCTGAAGCTTTCTTT.